A selection of T cell receptor beta chains follows, all from one sample in a study of cytomegalovirus exposure and HLA in healthy donors. TCRdb's copy holds only in-frame clones and misses some; the assay was immunoSEQ multiplex PCR. The sample includes about 110,000 clones, over 85% of them seen just once. Sequencing used PBMCs. These receptors were obtained from a woman aged 18-35 years in good health and CMV-seronegative. Each CDR3 is given without its conserved first and last residue.

>TRBV5-4|TRBJ2-5
ASSKKDNQETQY
>TRBV29-1|TRBJ1-4
SVHRGDTNEKLF
>TRBV4-1|TRBJ1-2
ASSAFSSNYGYT
>TRBV5-1|TRBJ2-5
ASSPRGSAQETQY
>TRBV30|TRBJ1-5
AWSVPEYKGGNQPQH
>TRBV2|TRBJ2-5
ATTVSPETQY
>TRBV29-1|TRBJ2-5
SVVYSAETQY
>TRBV28|TRBJ2-5
ASRPGGETQY
>TRBV15|TRBJ1-1
ATSRALAGYPEAF
>TRBV7-3|TRBJ2-2
ASSPPGSVTGELF
>TRBV19|TRBJ1-1
ASSIGDTLYEAF
>TRBV6-1|TRBJ1-5
ASSGQGFLGNQPQH
>TRBV19|TRBJ2-5
ASSIRGTSANQETQY
>TRBV7-2|TRBJ2-7
ASSHRGGRALNSYEQY
>TRBV7-2|TRBJ2-4
ASSRRGGKNIQY
>TRBV29-1|TRBJ2-7
SAETGYEQY
>TRBV6-1|TRBJ1-1
ASSEVPSFYEAF
>TRBV5-1|TRBJ2-7
ASSLGQSAGSYEQY
>TRBV5-1|TRBJ2-7
ASSFLTGPYEQY
>TRBV9|TRBJ1-3
ASKGTGPSGNTIY
>TRBV5-1|TRBJ1-5
ASSVGTGNQPQH
>TRBV19|TRBJ2-7
ASSTGQGLTSYEQY
>TRBV11-3|TRBJ2-1
ASSLPGSVNEQF
>TRBV5-1|TRBJ2-3
ASSRGLGSGTGGNTQY
>TRBV5-1|TRBJ2-7
ASSLDRGQNEQY
>TRBV2|TRBJ2-5
ASPKGGRLAGKETQY
>TRBV11-2|TRBJ1-2
ASSLGVNYGYT
>TRBV7-2|TRBJ2-3
ASSLRAASTDTQY
>TRBV30|TRBJ2-1
AWSSRDYRIADEQF